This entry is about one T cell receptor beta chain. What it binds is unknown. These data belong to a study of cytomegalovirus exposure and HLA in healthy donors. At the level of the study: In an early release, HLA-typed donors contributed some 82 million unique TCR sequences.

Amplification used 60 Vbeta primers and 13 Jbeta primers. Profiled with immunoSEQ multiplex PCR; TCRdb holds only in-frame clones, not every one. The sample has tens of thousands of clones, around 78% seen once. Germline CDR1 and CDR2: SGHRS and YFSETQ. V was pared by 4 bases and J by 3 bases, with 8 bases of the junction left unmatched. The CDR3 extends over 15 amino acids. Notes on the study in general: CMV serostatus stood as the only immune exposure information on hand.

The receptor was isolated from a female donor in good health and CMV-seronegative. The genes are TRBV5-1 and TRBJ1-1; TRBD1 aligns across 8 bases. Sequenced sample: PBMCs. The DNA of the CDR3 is TGCGCCAGCAGCAACAGGGGGATCCCGGACACTGAAGCTTTCTTT. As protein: CASSNRGIPDTEAFF. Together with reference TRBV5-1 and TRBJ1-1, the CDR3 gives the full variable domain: KAGVTQTPRYLIKTRGQQVTLSCSPISGHRSVSWYQQTPGQGLQFLFEYFSETQRNKGNFPGRFSGRQFSNSRSEMNVSTLELGDSALYLCASSNRGIPDTEAFFGQGTRLTVV.